The rows below give T cell receptor beta chains drawn from one sample of a study of T-cell memory formation after mild COVID-19. TCRdb independently ran MiXCR on the 5' RACE reads; one entry per CDR3 protein. There are about 540,000 distinct CDR3 sequences in the sample; 20% occur only once, and roughly an eighth lies in the top ten. Sequencing used PBMCs or a T cell subset sorted from them (not recorded which). The source is an adult woman who had mild COVID-19 (a few samples of this study predate the infection). Cell type and time point are not known. Both conserved end residues are part of each CDR3. D genes are given only for firm matches. Rows give clone size only sometimes, using once, few, many, or a class for an expanded clone.

cdr3_nt	cdr3_aa	cdr3_length	clone_size	d_call	v_call	j_call
TGTGCCAGCAGCGGCGGACTGCTCCAAGAGACCCAGTACTTC	CASSGGLLQETQYF	14	NA	NA	TRBV9	TRBJ2-5
TGTGCCAGCACCTGGACAGGCCAAGCTTTCTTT	CASTWTGQAFF	11	once	TRBD1	TRBV5-8	TRBJ1-1
TGTGCCAGCAGCCTACTACAGGGGGCAGGCACCGGGGAGCTGTTTTTT	CASSLLQGAGTGELFF	16	NA	TRBD1	TRBV4-2	TRBJ2-2
TGTGCCACCAGCACAGACAGGGACAGAAACTATGGCTACACCTTC	CATSTDRDRNYGYTF	15	few	TRBD1	TRBV15	TRBJ1-2
TGTGCCAGCAGCCGACAGGATGGGAATCAGCCCCAGCATTTT	CASSRQDGNQPQHF	14	NA	NA	TRBV7-9	TRBJ1-5
TGCAGCGTTGCGGGACAGTTCACTGAAGCTTTCTTT	CSVAGQFTEAFF	12	NA	TRBD1	TRBV29-1	TRBJ1-1
TGTGCCAGCAGTTACTCATCGGGTGATGCTGAAGCTTTCTTT	CASSYSSGDAEAFF	14	NA	NA	TRBV6-5	TRBJ1-1
TGCGCCAGCAGCCACTTCGGACAGGGTGTAAGAAATGAGCAGTTCTTC	CASSHFGQGVRNEQFF	16	few	TRBD1	TRBV4-1	TRBJ2-1
TGCGCCAGCAGCCAAGATACTAGCGGGAGGAACAATGAGCAGTTCTTC	CASSQDTSGRNNEQFF	16	once	TRBD2	TRBV4-3	TRBJ2-1
TGTGCCAGCAGCACTCTGCTGCGGCACACCGGGGAGCTGTTTTTT	CASSTLLRHTGELFF	15	NA	NA	TRBV5-5	TRBJ2-2
TGCGCCAGCAGCTCAACCGGGACGGACCTTCGGAACGAGCAGTACTTC	CASSSTGTDLRNEQYF	16	few	NA	TRBV5-1	TRBJ2-7
TGTGCCAGCAGTCGACAGGGGGCATCGTCTGGGGCCAACGTCCTGACTTTC	CASSRQGASSGANVLTF	17	few	TRBD1	TRBV6-5	TRBJ2-6
TGTGCCAGCAGCCAAGTCCTCTCTCCGGGAAGCCGATCTGGGGCCAACGTCCTGACTTTC	CASSQVLSPGSRSGANVLTF	20	NA	NA	TRBV3-1	TRBJ2-6
TGTGCCAGCAGTTACGCACTAATGACAGAGAACACTGAAGCTTTCTTT	CASSYALMTENTEAFF	16	NA	NA	TRBV6-5	TRBJ1-1
TGTGCCAGCAGTCCCCGGGGGGGGCCAGAAGAGACCCAGTACTTC	CASSPRGGPEETQYF	15	NA	TRBD2	TRBV27	TRBJ2-5
TGTGCCAGCAGTCCCTCGGACAGGACTTTCTACAATGAGCAGTTCTTC	CASSPSDRTFYNEQFF	16	NA	TRBD1	TRBV12-3/TRBV12-4	TRBJ2-1
TGTGCCAGCAGCCAATCACCCCGCTACACCTTC	CASSQSPRYTF	11	NA	NA	TRBV3-1	TRBJ1-2
TGTGCCAGCAGTCCCCAGCTAGCGAGTTCAGATACGCAGTATTTT	CASSPQLASSDTQYF	15	NA	NA	TRBV6-4	TRBJ2-3